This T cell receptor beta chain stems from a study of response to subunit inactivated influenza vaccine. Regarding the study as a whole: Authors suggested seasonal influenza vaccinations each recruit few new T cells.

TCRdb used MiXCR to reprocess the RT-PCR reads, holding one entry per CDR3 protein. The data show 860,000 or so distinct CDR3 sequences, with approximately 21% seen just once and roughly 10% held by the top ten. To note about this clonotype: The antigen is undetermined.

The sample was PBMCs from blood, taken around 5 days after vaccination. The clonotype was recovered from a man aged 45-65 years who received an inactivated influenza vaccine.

For the CDR3, the DNA is TGTGCCAGCGCACGGACAGGGACGAACACCGGGGAGCTGTTTTTT. Translated: CASARTGTNTGELFF. The V and J genes are TRBV6-1 and TRBJ2-2, with 8 bases aligning to TRBD1. This CDR3 has 15 residues. Germline trimming cut 8 bases from V and 0 bases from J; bases unmatched to any gene: 5. The V gene's germline CDR1 is MNHNS and CDR2 SASEGT.